This passage covers 16 T cell receptor beta chains from one sample sequenced in a study of cytomegalovirus exposure and HLA in healthy donors. Primers included in the PCR were 60 Vbeta and 13 Jbeta primers. Data came from immunoSEQ multiplex PCR; TCRdb stores just in-frame clones and leaves some out. The sample contains about 100,000 clones, approximately 85% of which appear only once. Sequenced input: PBMCs. These receptors were taken from a man aged 25-45 years in good health and CMV-seronegative.

As to this clone: Other DNA sequences from this sample encode an identical CDR3 as well. J is TRBJ2-3 and V is TRBV19; no clear D. Per germline, CDR1 LNHDA and CDR2 SQIVND (reference sequence). The CDR3 totals 13 residues. V was pared by 2 bases and J by 1 base, with 4 bases between. The CDR3: CASSIRGTDTQYF. DNA of the CDR3: TGTGCCAGTAGTATACGAGGCACAGATACGCAGTATTTT.

The rearrangement joins TRBV7-9 to TRBJ2-7; TRBD1 matches at 7 bases. The germline V gene encodes CDR1 SEHNR and CDR2 FQNEAQ (reference sequence). The CDR3 length is 14 residues. V lost 7 bases to trimming and J lost 0 bases; unmatched junction nucleotides: 6. CDR3 in DNA: TGTGCCAGCACTTGGGACAGTTTCTCCTACGAGCAGTACTTC. Protein sequence: CASTWDSFSYEQYF. The whole variable domain, remainder taken from reference TRBV7-9 and TRBJ2-7, is DTGVSQNPRHKITKRGQNVTFRCDPISEHNRLYWYRQTLGQGPEFLTYFQNEAQLEKSRLLSDRFSAERPKGSFSTLEIQRTEQGDSAMYLCASTWDSFSYEQYFGPGTRLTVT.

This chain uses TRBV25-1 with TRBJ2-7; D may be TRBD2 (5 bases). The germline V and J ends were trimmed by 5 bases and 2 bases, with 19 bases remaining between them. The CDR3 extends over 16 amino acids. Germline CDR1 reads MGHDK; CDR2 reads SYGVNS. The chain's CDR3 is CASSPDGVYSTYEQYF. In DNA, the CDR3 is TGTGCCAGCAGTCCTGACGGGGTTTACTCGACCTACGAGCAGTACTTC.

This clone was seen a handful of times. The V gene is TRBV6-6, the J gene TRBJ1-1; D is possibly TRBD1 (6 bases). Germline V lookup: CDR1 MNHNY, CDR2 SVGAGI (reference sequence). Trimming removed 6 bases at V and 5 bases at J, with 10 bases between. CDR3 length equals 12 residues. CDR3 protein: CASSLRGTEAFF. In DNA, the CDR3 is TGTGCCAGCAGCCTTAGGGGGACTGAAGCTTTCTTT.

The rearrangement links TRBV5-1 to TRBJ2-5; 7 nucleotides align to TRBD2. Germline V gives CDR1 SGHRS, CDR2 YFSETQ. J gave up 1 base and V 0 bases, and 6 bases lay outside the gene matches. The CDR3 runs to 16 residues. CDR3 region: CASSLAARGGQETQYF. The CDR3 DNA is TGCGCCAGCAGCTTGGCCGCTCGCGGGGGCCAAGAGACCCAGTACTTC.

V usage is TRBV19 and J usage is TRBJ2-7; 8 bases are a match to TRBD2. CDR1 is LNHDA and CDR2 is SQIVND in the germline V gene (reference sequence). This CDR3 spans 15 amino acids. J gave up 4 bases and V 5 bases, and 10 bases lay outside the gene matches. The CDR3 protein is CASSETSGFLYEQYF. The CDR3 coding sequence is TGTGCCAGTAGTGAAACTAGCGGATTCCTATACGAGCAGTACTTC.

The chain joins TRBV7-6 to TRBJ1-5; no clear D gene. Germline CDR1 SGHVS, CDR2 FNYEAQ. CDR3 size: 13 residues. The V end lost 5 bases, the J end lost 3 bases, and 8 bases lay between the germline ends. Written as DNA, the CDR3 is TGTGCCAGCAGCACAGAAATCAATCAGCCCCAGCATTTT. It yields the protein CASSTEINQPQHF.

The chain combines TRBV7-2 with TRBJ2-7; D possibly corresponds to TRBD1 (6 bases). Deletions cut 2 bases from V and 2 bases from J, with 16 bases between. Germline V lookup: CDR1 SGHTA, CDR2 FQGNSA. This CDR3 contains 16 residues. The CDR3 DNA sequence: TGTGCCAGCAGCTTAATAGGACAGATAACCCCCTACGAGCAGTACTTC. Its translation is CASSLIGQITPYEQYF.

The chain is built from TRBV4-2 and TRBJ2-2, with D maybe TRBD1 (6 bases). The CDR3 runs 21 residues. Germline assignment: CDR1 LGHNA and CDR2 YNFKEQ. The V gene lost 4 bases and the J gene lost 1 base, with 28 bases spanning the gap. The CDR3 DNA follows: TGTGCCAGCAGCCCCCTGGGACCCGGGACACCTAACTTACAGAACACCGGGGAGCTGTTTTTT. Translated: CASSPLGPGTPNLQNTGELFF.

As for this clone: Compared with germline, one end of the junction differs, possibly owing to a read error. The V and J genes are TRBV7-9 and TRBJ2-7, with no clear D. This CDR3 has 12 residues. CDR1 is SEHNR and CDR2 is FQNEAQ in the germline V gene (reference sequence). The CDR3: CASSLETANWVF. The CDR3 DNA is TGTGCCAGCAGCTTAGAAACAGCCAACTGGGTTTTC.

The rearrangement joins TRBV7-9 to TRBJ2-3; the D is unclear. CDR1 and CDR2 (germline): SEHNR, FQNEAQ (reference sequence). The V end was cut by 3 bases, the J end by 0 bases, with 10 bases between. The CDR3 length is 15 residues. The CDR3 nucleotides are TGTGCCAGCAGCTTCAGTACCCCGAGCACAGATACGCAGTATTTT. Its protein product is CASSFSTPSTDTQYF. The full variable domain, its missing parts supplied by reference TRBV7-9 and TRBJ2-3, is DTGVSQNPRHKITKRGQNVTFRCDPISEHNRLYWYRQTLGQGPEFLTYFQNEAQLEKSRLLSDRFSAERPKGSFSTLEIQRTEQGDSAMYLCASSFSTPSTDTQYFGPGTRLTVL.

In this sample, this clone turned up once. As the CDR3 is not closed by the conserved phenylalanine or tryptophan, this likely results from a read error. No DNA is shown, since the ends of the CDR3 on it are uncertain; the CDR3 is the one TCRdb lists. V usage is TRBV5-6 and J usage is TRBJ1-1; the table calls TRBD1, which could not be checked here. The CDR3 has 13 residues if both end residues are counted. Germline-derived CDR1 and CDR2 are SGHDT and YYEEEE. CDR3 amino acids: CASSLPGQVGSVI.

This clone has only a few counts. The chain recombines TRBV19 with TRBJ2-1; 7 bases agree with TRBD1. The CDR3 is 13 amino acids. CDR1 is LNHDA, CDR2 SQIVND, per germline (reference sequence). Trimming at V came to 8 bases and at J to 10 bases, leaving 11 bases not matched to a gene. The CDR3 is CASGTTGTREQFF. Written as DNA, the CDR3 is TGTGCCAGTGGGACGACAGGGACCAGAGAGCAGTTCTTC.

The V gene is TRBV7-9, the J gene TRBJ1-2, with TRBD1 matching 9 bases. This CDR3 has 16 amino acids. CDR1 and CDR2 from the germline V gene are SEHNR and FQNEAQ (reference sequence). Trimming at V came to 4 bases and at J to 8 bases, leaving 14 bases not matched to a gene. The CDR3 DNA is TGTGCCAGCAGCTCGAATAACCGGGACAGGGTTGACGGCTACACCTTC. Protein: CASSSNNRDRVDGYTF.

The chain uses TRBV4-3 and TRBJ2-1, with a tentative D call TRBD2 (5 bases). Germline V gives CDR1 LGHNA, CDR2 YSLEER. The CDR3 consists of 16 residues. Trimming stripped 1 base from V and 4 bases from J, with 14 bases between. The DNA of the CDR3 is TGCGCCAGCAGCCAAGGCGGTGGGAGATCGTACAATGAGCAGTTCTTC. Translation gives CASSQGGGRSYNEQFF.

J is TRBJ1-5 and V is TRBV25-1, with 8 bases matching TRBD1. The junction had 11 bases not matched to a gene; V was cut back by 0 bases and J by 4 bases. CDR1 is MGHDK, CDR2 SYGVNS, per germline. This CDR3 is 18 amino acids long. The CDR3 nucleotides are TGTGCCAGCAGTGAATATATCCCCGGACAGGGATGGAATCAGCCCCAGCATTTT. Translated, it gives CASSEYIPGQGWNQPQHF. The full variable domain, completed using reference TRBV25-1 and TRBJ1-5, is EADIYQTPRYLVIGTGKKITLECSQTMGHDKMYWYQQDPGMELHLIHYSYGVNSTEKGDLSSESTVSRIRTEHFPLTLESARPSHTSQYLCASSEYIPGQGWNQPQHFGDGTRLSIL.